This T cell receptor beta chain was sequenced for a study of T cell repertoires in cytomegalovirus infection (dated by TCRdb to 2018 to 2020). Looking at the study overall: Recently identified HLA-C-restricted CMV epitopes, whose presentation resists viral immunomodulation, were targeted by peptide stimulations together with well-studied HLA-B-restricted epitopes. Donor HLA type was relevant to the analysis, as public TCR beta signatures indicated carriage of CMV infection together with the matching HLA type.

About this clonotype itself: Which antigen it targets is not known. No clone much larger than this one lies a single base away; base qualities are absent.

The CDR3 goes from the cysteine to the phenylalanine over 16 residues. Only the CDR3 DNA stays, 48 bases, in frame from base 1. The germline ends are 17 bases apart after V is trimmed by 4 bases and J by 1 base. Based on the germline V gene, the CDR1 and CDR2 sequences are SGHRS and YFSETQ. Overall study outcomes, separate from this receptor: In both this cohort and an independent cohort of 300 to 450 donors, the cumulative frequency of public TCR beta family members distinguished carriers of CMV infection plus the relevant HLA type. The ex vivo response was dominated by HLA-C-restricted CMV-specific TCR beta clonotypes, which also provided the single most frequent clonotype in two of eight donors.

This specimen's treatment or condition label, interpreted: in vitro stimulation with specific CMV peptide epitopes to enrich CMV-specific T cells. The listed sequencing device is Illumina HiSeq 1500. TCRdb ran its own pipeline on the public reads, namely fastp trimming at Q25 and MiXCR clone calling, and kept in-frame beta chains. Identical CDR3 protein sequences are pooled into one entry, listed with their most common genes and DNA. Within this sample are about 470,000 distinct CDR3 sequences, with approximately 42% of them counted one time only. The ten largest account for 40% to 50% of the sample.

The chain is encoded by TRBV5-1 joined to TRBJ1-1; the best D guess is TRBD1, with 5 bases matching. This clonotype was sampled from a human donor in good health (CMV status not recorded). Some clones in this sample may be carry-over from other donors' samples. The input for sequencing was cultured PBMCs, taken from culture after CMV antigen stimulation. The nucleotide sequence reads TGCGCCAGCAGCCCCGGATGGGGGAATGGGAACACTGAAGCTTTCTTT. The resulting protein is CASSPGWGNGNTEAFF.